This entry features one T cell receptor beta chain sequence. Its antigen is not identified. The data stem from a study of graft-versus-host responses after intestinal transplantation. Findings and caveats of the study: GvH clones were found in recipient marrow; some appeared first in ileum or blood.

TCRdb keeps only in-frame clones here, not all; method: immunoSEQ multiplex PCR. The sample includes more than 9,000 clones, 85% to 95% seen only once; the top ten take roughly 20%. This sample comprised PBMCs, obtained around 3.5 months after intestinal transplant. The clonotype comes from a human patient who received an intestinal transplant, so some T cells may come from the graft donor.

The CDR3 DNA follows: TGTGCCAGCAGTGGGGACAGGGGGCGCACAGATACGCAGTATTTT. It specifies CASSGDRGRTDTQYF. This sequence joins TRBV6-1 and TRBJ2-3, with 12 nucleotides matching TRBD1. Germline V gene lookup returns CDR1 MNHNS and CDR2 SASEGT. V lost 4 bases, J lost 1 base, and 0 bases stayed unmatched. The CDR3 sequence is 15 residues long.